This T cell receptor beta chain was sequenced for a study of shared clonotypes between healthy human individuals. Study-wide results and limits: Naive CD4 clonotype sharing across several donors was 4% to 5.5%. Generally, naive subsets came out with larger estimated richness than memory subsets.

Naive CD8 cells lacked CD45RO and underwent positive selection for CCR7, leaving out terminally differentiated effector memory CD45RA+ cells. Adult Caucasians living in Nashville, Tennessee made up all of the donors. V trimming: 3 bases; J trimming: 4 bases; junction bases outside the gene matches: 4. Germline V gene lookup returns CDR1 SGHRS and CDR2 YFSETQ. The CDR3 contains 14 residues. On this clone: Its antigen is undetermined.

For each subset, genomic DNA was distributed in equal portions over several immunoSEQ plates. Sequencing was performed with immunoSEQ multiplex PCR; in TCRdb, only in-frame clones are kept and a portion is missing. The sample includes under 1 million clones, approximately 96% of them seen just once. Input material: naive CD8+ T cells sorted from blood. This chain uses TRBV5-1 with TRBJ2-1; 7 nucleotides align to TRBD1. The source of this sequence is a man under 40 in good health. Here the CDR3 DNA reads TGCGCCAGCAGCTCGGGACAGTATTACAATGAGCAGTTCTTC. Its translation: CASSSGQYYNEQFF.